This TCR beta chain was recovered during a study of cytomegalovirus exposure and HLA in healthy donors. 60 Vbeta and 13 Jbeta primers were used in PCR. Assay used: immunoSEQ multiplex PCR; TCRdb lists only in-frame clones, some missing. The table for this sample gives 130,000 or so clones. This CDR3 spans 19 amino acids. CDR1 is MGHRA, CDR2 YSYEKL, per germline. Trimming took 0 bases from V and 4 from J, leaving 22 bases between them. V gene TRBV4-1 combines with J gene TRBJ1-3; D uncertain. This sequence originates from a man between 18 and 29 years old in good health and CMV-seronegative. Sequenced: PBMCs. In nucleotides, the CDR3 is TGCGCCAGCAGCCAAGATAGAATAGTTTCACAGTTGGCAGGAAACACCATATATTTT. Its translation is CASSQDRIVSQLAGNTIYF.